This TCR beta chain was recovered during a study of CD8 T cells in Susac syndrome. The CDR3 extends over 16 amino acids. V shed 5 bases and J shed 8 bases, with 22 bases lying between them. Germline V CDR1 and CDR2: MDHEN, SYDVKM. Diagnostic criteria for definite or probable disease, in their recently defined form, were met by the patients with Susac syndrome. Negative isolation yielded the CD8+ and CD4+ T cells, while FACS enriched the TEMRA cells. Reverse transcription used about 0.45 to 1 ug RNA and random hexamers. Amplification of TCR beta CDR3 was carried out by immunoSEQ multiplex PCR, which covered 54 Vbeta and 13 Jbeta segments. TCRdb re-called the immunoSEQ multiplex PCR reads through MiXCR, storing one row per CDR3 protein. The data contain some 200,000 distinct CDR3 sequences, 75% to 95% of them singletons.

The specimen was CD4+ T cells from PBMCs. The gene calls are TRBV28 and TRBJ2-1; D assignment may be TRBD1 or TRBD2 (5 bases each). This TCR derives from a human donor with Susac syndrome. CDR3 in DNA: TGTGCCAGCAGTGGCCAGAGGGGACGCTTCTTCTATGAGCAGTTCTTC. Amino acids: CASSGQRGRFFYEQFF. The entire variable domain, with the rest obtained from reference TRBV28 and TRBJ2-1, is as follows: DVKVTQSSRYLVKRTGEKVFLECVQDMDHENMFWYRQDPGLGLRLIYFSYDVKMKEKGDIPEGYSVSREKKERFSLILESASTNQTSMYLCASSGQRGRFFYEQFFGPGTRLTVL.